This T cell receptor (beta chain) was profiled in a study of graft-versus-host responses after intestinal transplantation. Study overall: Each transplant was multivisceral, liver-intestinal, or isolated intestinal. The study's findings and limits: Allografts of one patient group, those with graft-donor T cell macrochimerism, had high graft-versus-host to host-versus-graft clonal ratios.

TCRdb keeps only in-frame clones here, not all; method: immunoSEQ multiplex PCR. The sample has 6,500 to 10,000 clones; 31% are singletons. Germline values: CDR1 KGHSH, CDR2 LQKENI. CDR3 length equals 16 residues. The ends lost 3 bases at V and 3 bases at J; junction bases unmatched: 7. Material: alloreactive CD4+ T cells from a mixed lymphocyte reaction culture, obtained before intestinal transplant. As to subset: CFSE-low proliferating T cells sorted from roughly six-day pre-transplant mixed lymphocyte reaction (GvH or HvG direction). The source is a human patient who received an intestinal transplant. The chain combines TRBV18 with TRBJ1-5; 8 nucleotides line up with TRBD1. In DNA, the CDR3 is TGTGCCAGCTCACCTTTTAGGACAGGGCTCAATCAGCCCCAGCATTTT. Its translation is CASSPFRTGLNQPQHF.